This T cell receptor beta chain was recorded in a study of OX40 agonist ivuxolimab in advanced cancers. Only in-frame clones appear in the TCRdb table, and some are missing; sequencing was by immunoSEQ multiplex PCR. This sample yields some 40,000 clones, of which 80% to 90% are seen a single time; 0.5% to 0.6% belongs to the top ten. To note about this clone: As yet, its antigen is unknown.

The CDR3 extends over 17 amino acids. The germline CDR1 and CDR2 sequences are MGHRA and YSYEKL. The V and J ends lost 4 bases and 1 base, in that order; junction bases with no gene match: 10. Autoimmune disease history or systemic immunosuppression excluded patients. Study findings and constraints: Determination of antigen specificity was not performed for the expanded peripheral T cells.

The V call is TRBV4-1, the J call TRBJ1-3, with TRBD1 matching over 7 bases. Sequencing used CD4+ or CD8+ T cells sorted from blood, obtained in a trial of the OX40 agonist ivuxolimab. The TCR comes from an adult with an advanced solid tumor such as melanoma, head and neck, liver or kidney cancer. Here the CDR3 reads CASSRTGDSWSGNTIYF. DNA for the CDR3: TGCGCCAGCAGCCGTACAGGGGATTCGTGGTCTGGAAACACCATATATTTT.